These T cell receptor beta chains were read from a single sample in a study of T cell responses to AZD1222 COVID-19 vaccine. Repertoires were generated with immunoSEQ multiplex PCR, while TCRdb's copy carries only in-frame clones and drops some. In the table there are about 100,000 clones, 87% of which are singletons. The source material was peripheral blood, sampled on day 0 of MenACWY control vaccination. The receptor source for this set is an adult in good health. Each CDR3 is given with its conserved first and last residue. D genes are given only for firm matches. Clone size, where shown, is once, few, many, or a class for clones that have expanded.

d_call	clone_size	v_call	j_call	cdr3_aa	cdr3_nt
TRBD1	NA	TRBV9	TRBJ1-2	CASSVSGTGIGGYTF	TGTGCCAGCAGCGTCAGTGGGACAGGGATTGGCGGCTACACCTTC
NA	NA	TRBV5-1	TRBJ1-2	CASSLGRPINPNYGYTF	TGCGCCAGCAGCTTGGGACGGCCGATAAACCCTAACTATGGCTACACCTTC
NA	NA	TRBV7-8	TRBJ2-1	CASSKRLNNEQFF	TGTGCCAGCAGCAAAAGACTGAACAATGAGCAGTTCTTC
TRBD1	NA	TRBV20-1	TRBJ2-7	CSANRGPEQYF	TGCAGTGCTAACAGGGGCCCCGAGCAGTACTTC
TRBD2	NA	TRBV19	TRBJ2-1	CASSILAGYNEQFF	TGTGCCAGTAGTATTTTAGCGGGTTACAATGAGCAGTTCTTC
NA	few	TRBV7-2	TRBJ2-5	CASSPTEGGQETQYF	TGTGCCAGCAGCCCAACCGAGGGGGGGCAAGAGACCCAGTACTTC
NA	NA	TRBV6-2/TRBV6-3	TRBJ1-1	CASSYDLDRNTEAFF	TGTGCCAGCAGTTACGACTTGGACAGGAACACTGAAGCTTTCTTT
NA	NA	TRBV7-2	TRBJ2-5	CASTIQRAEETQYF	TGTGCCAGCACCATTCAGAGGGCAGAAGAGACCCAGTACTTC
TRBD1	few	TRBV28	TRBJ1-2	CASSLGQGLSGYTF	TGTGCCAGCAGTTTAGGACAGGGGTTAAGTGGCTACACCTTC
NA	NA	TRBV27	TRBJ2-5	CASRWEETQYF	TGTGCCAGCAGATGGGAAGAGACCCAGTACTTC
NA	NA	TRBV5-1	TRBJ1-6	CASSLFQNNSPLHF	TGCGCCAGCAGCTTGTTTCAGAATAATTCACCCCTCCACTTT
NA	NA	TRBV6-2/TRBV6-3	TRBJ2-1	CASSSKPAYNEQFF	TGTGCCAGCAGTTCAAAACCCGCCTACAATGAGCAGTTCTTC
NA	NA	TRBV30	TRBJ1-2	CAWSSGVDYGYTF	TGTGCCTGGAGTTCAGGGGTGGACTATGGCTACACCTTC
TRBD2	NA	TRBV12-5	TRBJ2-3	CASGLVAGNTDTQYF	TGTGCTAGTGGTTTGGTAGCGGGGAACACAGATACGCAGTATTTT
TRBD1	NA	TRBV4-3	TRBJ1-2	CASSQETGQSIGYTF	TGCGCCAGCAGCCAAGAGACAGGGCAGTCGATCGGCTACACCTTC
TRBD2	NA	TRBV19	TRBJ2-1	CASSLLSGRANNEQFF	TGTGCCAGTAGTCTCCTTAGCGGGAGGGCCAACAATGAGCAGTTCTTC
NA	NA	TRBV7-3	TRBJ2-2	CASSSPRAGATGELFF	TGTGCCAGCAGCTCCCCCCGGGCGGGGGCAACCGGGGAGCTGTTTTTT
NA	NA	TRBV4-2	TRBJ1-6	CASSQERGSPLHF	TGTGCCAGCAGCCAAGAACGGGGATCACCCCTCCACTTT
TRBD1	NA	TRBV27	TRBJ1-2	CASSFMTGANYGYTF	TGTGCCAGCAGTTTCATGACAGGGGCTAACTATGGCTACACCTTC
NA	NA	TRBV10-3	TRBJ1-1	CAISDLLTEAFF	TGTGCCATCAGTGATTTGCTGACTGAAGCTTTCTTT
NA	once	TRBV28	TRBJ1-1	CASSPSTEAFF	TGTGCCAGCAGCCCATCCACTGAAGCTTTCTTT
NA	NA	TRBV27	TRBJ1-5	CASSLSGGNQPQHF	TGTGCCAGCAGTTTATCGGGGGGGAATCAGCCCCAGCATTTT
NA	once	TRBV7-2	TRBJ2-7	CASSLERRGPYEQYF	TGTGCCAGCAGCTTAGAACGGCGGGGGCCCTACGAGCAGTACTTC
NA	NA	TRBV6-2/TRBV6-3	TRBJ2-7	CASSPPRDRTYEQYF	TGTGCCAGCAGTCCCCCCCGGGACCGAACCTACGAGCAGTACTTC
NA	NA	TRBV11-2	TRBJ2-5	CASSFRGARGAETQYF	TGTGCCAGCAGCTTTAGGGGGGCCAGAGGAGCAGAGACCCAGTACTTC
TRBD2	NA	TRBV13	TRBJ2-1	CASSLGRAGGTYNEQFF	TGTGCCAGCAGCTTAGGCAGGGCGGGGGGGACCTACAATGAGCAGTTCTTC
TRBD1	NA	TRBV5-1	TRBJ2-7	CASSTQGYEQYF	TGCGCCAGCAGCACACAGGGGTACGAGCAGTACTTC
NA	few	TRBV2	TRBJ2-3	CASSVATDTQYF	TGTGCCAGCAGTGTGGCAACAGATACGCAGTATTTT
TRBD1	NA	TRBV12-3/TRBV12-4	TRBJ2-2	CASKGASTGELFF	TGTGCCAGCAAGGGGGCAAGCACCGGGGAGCTGTTTTTT
NA	NA	TRBV7-8	TRBJ1-2	CASSLLQGTPGSGYTF	TGTGCCAGCAGCTTATTGCAGGGGACCCCGGGATCTGGCTACACCTTC
NA	NA	TRBV9	TRBJ1-2	CASSVDGHGEWGYTF	TGTGCCAGCAGCGTAGACGGACACGGGGAATGGGGCTACACCTTC
NA	NA	TRBV6-5	TRBJ1-3	CASSYGGGRGGNTIYF	TGTGCCAGCAGTTACGGTGGGGGCCGGGGTGGAAACACCATATATTTT
NA	few	TRBV28	TRBJ2-7	CASSPWKGSTYEQYF	TGTGCCAGCAGCCCTTGGAAGGGCTCAACCTACGAGCAGTACTTC
TRBD1	NA	TRBV20-1	TRBJ1-2	CSASGTGGGYTF	TGCAGTGCTAGTGGGACAGGGGGCGGCTACACCTTC
TRBD1	NA	TRBV28	TRBJ1-4	CASSLDPGTAAELFF	TGTGCCAGCAGCTTAGACCCTGGGACAGCCGCCGAACTGTTTTTT
TRBD1	NA	TRBV7-9	TRBJ1-2	CASRRRQGARDAVTF	TGTGCCAGCAGGCGTAGACAGGGGGCGCGAGATGCGGTCACCTTC
TRBD1	NA	TRBV7-9	TRBJ2-7	CASSPGQGQHEQYF	TGTGCCAGCAGCCCGGGACAGGGACAACACGAGCAGTACTTC
TRBD1	NA	TRBV5-1	TRBJ2-7	CASSLTGVNYEQYF	TGCGCCAGCAGCTTGACAGGGGTAAACTACGAGCAGTACTTC
NA	NA	TRBV3-1/TRBV3-2	TRBJ2-5	CASSQDVAQGGETQYF	TGTGCCAGCAGCCAAGATGTAGCACAGGGAGGAGAGACCCAGTACTTC
NA	NA	TRBV9	TRBJ2-1	CASSVLGGGQGEQFF	TGTGCCAGCAGCGTATTGGGGGGAGGCCAAGGTGAGCAGTTCTTC
TRBD1	few	TRBV6-5	TRBJ1-1	CASSRGDRGAFF	TGTGCCAGCAGCCGTGGGGACAGGGGGGCTTTCTTT
NA	NA	TRBV6-9	TRBJ1-5	CASSKKRTDGGNQPQHF	TGTGCCAGCAGTAAAAAACGGACAGACGGGGGAAATCAGCCCCAGCATTTT
NA	NA	TRBV6-5	TRBJ1-1	CASRSKQGTEAFF	TGTGCCAGCCGCTCAAAGCAGGGCACTGAAGCTTTCTTT